One T cell receptor (beta chain) is described in this entry. Its specificity is not known. The data originate from a study of regulatory dendritic cells for organ transplantation. The wider study: Regulatory dendritic cells were monocyte-derived, receiving vitamin D3 on days 0 and 4 and IL-10 on day 4.

Clones were sequenced by immunoSEQ multiplex PCR, and TCRdb holds only the in-frame ones, with some missing. The sample records 18,000 or so clones, roughly four fifths being singletons. Overall study results and limits: Mature dendritic cells appeared to drive more memory CD8+ clonal expansion than regulatory ones.

CFSE-labeled sorted T cells met regulatory or mature dendritic cells for less than 6 days. Trimming left V 4 bases short and J 10 bases short, with 16 bases between. The germline CDR1 and CDR2 sequences are SGHDN and FVKESK. The CDR3 has 13 residues. This sequence originates from a human donor in good health. The chain is built from TRBV14 and TRBJ2-5; maybe TRBD1 (5 bases). The sequencing sample was made of memory CD4+ T cells from blood cultured with regulatory dendritic cells. Subset denoted: CD45RO+ memory T cells. CDR3 nucleotide sequence: TGTGCCAGCAGCCTAGGGGTATGGTCAGGCCAGTACTTC. Its translation is CASSLGVWSGQYF.